This TCR beta chain was sequenced in a study of blood T cells in healthy people across ages. Sample-barcoded 5' priming and a J-beta primer mix drove a second PCR of roughly 6 to 12 cycles. TCRdb re-derived calls from the 5' RACE reads in MiXCR, one entry per CDR3 protein. The profile shows over 600,000 distinct CDR3 sequences, approximately 53% of them singletons. Worth noting for this clonotype: Its antigen is not known.

CDR3 length: 16 residues. CDR1 is SGHAT and CDR2 is FQNNGV in the germline V gene. Losses at the gene ends were 5 bases for V and 1 base for J; bases not matched to a gene: 9. Study outcomes and limitations: Unsorted PBMC material precluded a definitive naive versus antigen-experienced comparison.

Sequenced: blood. This receptor was identified in a man between 35 and 55 years old in good health. J is TRBJ2-3 and V is TRBV11-2; 7 bases align to TRBD2. This CDR3 reads CASSQAGVGGTDTQYF. In nucleotides, the CDR3 is TGTGCCAGCAGCCAGGCGGGGGTAGGAGGCACAGATACGCAGTATTTT. Using reference TRBV11-2 and TRBJ2-3 for the parts outside the CDR3, the full variable domain is EAGVAQSPRYKIIEKRQSVAFWCNPISGHATLYWYQQILGQGPKLLIQFQNNGVVDDSQLPKDRFSAERLKGVDSTLKIQPAKLEDSAVYLCASSQAGVGGTDTQYFGPGTRLTVL.